This passage covers 5 T cell receptor beta chains from one sample sequenced in a study of blood T cell repertoires in COVID-19. The table came from immunoSEQ multiplex PCR; TCRdb's copy has only in-frame clones and leaves some out. The table has some 100,000 clones, around 79% seen once. Sequencing input: peripheral blood. The receptors shown here come from a man aged 50-59 years with acute or convalescent COVID-19.

This clone appeared once. The chain couples TRBV7-8 to TRBJ1-4; D possibly corresponds to TRBD1 (6 bases). The V end lost 5 bases, the J end lost 5 bases, and 15 bases lay between the germline ends. Germline assignment: CDR1 SGHVS and CDR2 FQNEAQ. There are 15 residues in the CDR3. CDR3 in DNA: TGTGCCAGCAGCAGAACAGGGCCGCTAAATGAAAAACTGTTTTTT. Translating gives CASSRTGPLNEKLFF. The variable domain in full, completed from reference TRBV7-8 and TRBJ1-4, reads GAGVSQSPRYKVAKRGQDVALRCDPISGHVSLFWYQQALGQGPEFLTYFQNEAQLDKSGLPSDRFFAERPEGSVSTLKIQRTQQEDSAVYLCASSRTGPLNEKLFFGSGTQLSVL.

This chain uses TRBV5-4 with TRBJ1-4; possible D gene TRBD1, 5 bases. The germline V and J ends were trimmed by 4 bases and 5 bases, with 12 bases remaining between them. The CDR3 spans 14 residues. Per the germline V gene, CDR1 is SGHNT and CDR2 is YYREEE (reference sequence). The CDR3, as DNA: TGTGCCAGCAGCCCATGGGGGGAGAATGAAAAACTGTTTTTT. Protein: CASSPWGENEKLFF.

CDR3 bases: TGTGCCAGCTCACCAGGGGTAGCGGGAGAAGAGACCCAGTACTTC. Amino acid sequence: CASSPGVAGEETQYF. This sequence joins TRBV18 and TRBJ2-5, with TRBD2 identical over 9 bases. Germline V gives CDR1 KGHSH, CDR2 LQKENI. The V segment lost 2 bases and the J segment 3 bases; nucleotides outside the gene matches: 4. The CDR3 sequence is 15 residues long. Together with reference TRBV18 and TRBJ2-5, the CDR3 gives the full variable domain: NAGVMQNPRHLVRRRGQEARLRCSPMKGHSHVYWYRQLPEEGLKFMVYLQKENIIDESGMPKERFSAEFPKEGPSILRIQQVVRGDSAAYFCASSPGVAGEETQYFGPGTRLLVL.

This clone was seen only once. The chain uses TRBV5-1 and TRBJ2-7; the match to TRBD1 covers 9 bases. V trimming: 1 base; J trimming: 0 bases; junction bases outside the gene matches: 8. The CDR3 is 17 residues long. Germline assignment: CDR1 SGHRS and CDR2 YFSETQ. This chain's CDR3 is CASSLYSGQGFSYEQYF. Written as DNA, the CDR3 is TGCGCCAGCAGCTTGTACTCGGGACAGGGCTTCTCCTACGAGCAGTACTTC.

This chain joins TRBV23-1 and TRBJ1-5, with TRBD1 matching over 8 bases. TRBV23-1 is filed as an ORF, its function uncertain. V lost 3 bases and J lost 2; bases outside the gene matches: 9. There are 17 residues in the CDR3. The CDR3 DNA follows: TGCGCCAGCAGTCACTCAACAGGGGGGCCTCGCAATCAGCCCCAGCATTTT. Translating it yields CASSHSTGGPRNQPQHF.